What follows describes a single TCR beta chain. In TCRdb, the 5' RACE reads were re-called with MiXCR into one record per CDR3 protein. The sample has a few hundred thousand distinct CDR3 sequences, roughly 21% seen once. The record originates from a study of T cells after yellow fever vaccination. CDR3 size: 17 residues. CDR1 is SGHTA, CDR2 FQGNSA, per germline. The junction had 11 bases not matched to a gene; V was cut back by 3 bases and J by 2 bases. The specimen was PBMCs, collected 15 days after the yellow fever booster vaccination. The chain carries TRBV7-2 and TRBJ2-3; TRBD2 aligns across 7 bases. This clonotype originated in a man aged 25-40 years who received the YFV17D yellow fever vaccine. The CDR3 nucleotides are TGTGCCAGCAGCTTTCTACCGGCGACTAGCCTCACAGATACGCAGTATTTT. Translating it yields CASSFLPATSLTDTQYF.